This TCR beta chain was sequenced during a study of blood T cells in healthy people across ages. Through a sample-barcoded 5' primer and a J-beta primer mix, a second PCR was run for roughly 6 to 11 cycles. A single record per CDR3 protein comes from TCRdb applying MiXCR to the 5' RACE reads. Among approximately 350,000 distinct CDR3 sequences, more than 45% were seen once, and the ten largest hold around 49%. After removal of 3 bases from V and 5 bases from J, the junction contained 9 bases not matched to a gene. This CDR3 is built from 15 residues. Germline values: CDR1 MGHRA, CDR2 YSYEKL. The sequenced sample consisted of blood. The receptor was isolated from a man aged 60 to 75 in good health. The chain is built from TRBV4-1 and TRBJ1-1, with 7 nucleotides matching TRBD1. In DNA form, the CDR3 reads TGCGCCAGCAGCCAGACAGGGTGGGGGGGAACTGAAGCTTTCTTT. This encodes CASSQTGWGGTEAFF.